This T cell receptor (beta chain) appears in the sequencing data of a study of T-cell memory formation after mild COVID-19. The wider study: Most TCR clusters belonged to a single donor. General study findings and limits: CD4+ bias marked clones expanding day 15 to 37, unlike balanced contracting clones. The main location of contracting CD4+ clones was CM and EM, and that of contracting CD8+ clones was EMRA.

Sample barcodes and UMIs were carried by the TCR alpha and TCR beta cDNA libraries that 5'RACE generated with constant-segment primers. Each CDR3 protein gets one entry after TCRdb re-called the 5' RACE reads with MiXCR. The table includes around 450,000 distinct CDR3 sequences, over 15% detected once. The CDR3 spans 13 residues. Germline V gene lookup returns CDR1 SGHRS and CDR2 YFSETQ. V was shortened by 4 bases and J by 11 bases, with 13 bases between the two germline ends. A few counts support this clonotype. Its matching antigen is unknown. The chain recombines TRBV5-1 with TRBJ1-6, with D possibly being TRBD1 (5 bases). Sequenced: PBMCs or a T cell subset sorted from them (not recorded which). The clonotype comes from an adult woman who had mild COVID-19 (a few samples of this study predate the infection). Cell type and time point are not known. CDR3 sequence: CASSVGEGPPLHF. CDR3 bases: TGCGCCAGCAGCGTGGGAGAGGGGCCACCCCTCCACTTT.